The clone carrying this T cell receptor beta chain was observed a handful of times. Antigen specificity is unknown. The primer mix had 60 Vbeta and 13 Jbeta primers. The assay was immunoSEQ multiplex PCR, and TCRdb's table has in-frame clones only and misses some. This table holds around 130,000 clones, 65% to 90% found once. This CDR3 comprises 16 residues. Germline loops: CDR1 MNHNS, CDR2 SASEGT. V shed 4 bases and J 7 bases; nucleotides not matched to a gene: 14. This record belongs to a study of cytomegalovirus exposure and HLA in healthy donors. Study-wide results and caveats: Associated with cytomegalovirus, according to the listing, were 150 to 200 TCR beta chains. Sequencing depth roughly uniform across donors was assumed in presence/absence analyses.

Sequencing was carried out using PBMCs. The TCR comes from a man over 45 in good health and CMV-seronegative. The V and J genes are TRBV6-1 and TRBJ2-7, with 9 bases matching TRBD1. In nucleotides, the CDR3 is TGTGCCAGCAGTGCAAAGACAGGGGGGGGAACTTTTGAGCAGTACTTC. This codes for CASSAKTGGGTFEQYF.